The 17 T cell receptor beta chains reported below all come from one sample, sequenced in a study of cytomegalovirus exposure and HLA in healthy donors. The PCR contained 60 Vbeta and 13 Jbeta primers. Sequenced by immunoSEQ multiplex PCR; TCRdb stores in-frame clones only, minus some. The sample records about 210,000 clones, about 80% being singletons. Sequencing was carried out using PBMCs. The receptor source for this set is a male donor in good health and CMV-seronegative.

The rearrangement uses TRBV5-5 and TRBJ2-5; 7 bases are shared with TRBD2. J gave up 0 bases and V 0 bases, and 5 bases lay outside the gene matches. Per the germline V gene, CDR1 is SGHKS and CDR2 is YYEKEE (reference sequence). This CDR3 contains 16 residues. The CDR3 nucleotides read TGTGCCAGCAGCTTGGTCGGCGGGGGATACCAAGAGACCCAGTACTTC. This encodes CASSLVGGGYQETQYF.

V is TRBV21-1 and J is TRBJ2-5; the table's D call of TRBD1 was not tested on the DNA. TRBV21-1 is assigned pseudogene status. This CDR3 has 14 residues. CDR3 coding DNA: TGTGCCAGCGGAGGGACAGCACACCAAGAGACCCAGTACTTC. Residues: CASGGTAHQETQYF.

This clone was found a few times. This sequence joins TRBV6-6 and TRBJ2-2; 16 nucleotides agree with TRBD2. The CDR3 consists of 16 residues. The germline CDR1 and CDR2 sequences are MNHNY and SVGAGI (reference sequence). V lost 7 bases, J lost 6 bases, and 5 bases stayed unmatched. The CDR3 nucleotides read TGTGCCAGCACCCCTGGGACTAGCGGGGGGGCCGGGGAGCTGTTTTTT. Protein sequence: CASTPGTSGGAGELFF.

For this clone: The junction departs from the called germline gene at one end, perhaps through a read error. The chain carries TRBV7-9 and TRBJ2-7; D is uncertain. Germline assignment: CDR1 SEHNR and CDR2 FQNEAQ (reference sequence). This CDR3 contains 12 residues. The CDR3, as DNA: TGTTCCAGCAAGAACAGATACTACGAGCAGTACTTC. This translates into CSSKNRYYEQYF. Supplemented by reference TRBV7-9 and TRBJ2-7, the full variable domain reads DTGVSQNPRHKITKRGQNVTFRCDPISEHNRLYWYRQTLGQGPEFLTYFQNEAQLEKSRLLSDRFSAERPKGSFSTLEIQRTEQGDSAMYLCSSKNRYYEQYFGPGTRLTVT.

This clone was seen only a few times. V usage is TRBV11-2 and J usage is TRBJ1-4, with 9 bases aligning to TRBD1. Germline lookup yields CDR1 SGHAT and CDR2 FQNNGV. CDR3 length equals 16 residues. J gave up 4 bases and V 0 bases, and 3 bases lay outside the gene matches. The CDR3 DNA is TGTGCCAGCAGCTTAGACGGGACAGGGAGTAATGAAAAACTGTTTTTT. Translated, it gives CASSLDGTGSNEKLFF.

The chain uses TRBV7-3 and TRBJ2-3, with a weak D call TRBD2 (6 bases). CDR3 length equals 14 residues. V lost 2 bases to trimming and J lost 6 bases, with 12 bases between them. CDR1 SGHTA and CDR2 FQGTGA come from the germline V gene. DNA for the CDR3: TGTGCCAGCAGCTTAGGGCCCCGGGGGGATACGCAGTATTTT. Protein product: CASSLGPRGDTQYF.

This clone was counted a single time. This sequence joins TRBV5-6 and TRBJ2-1, with 9 bases lining up with TRBD2. The CDR3 covers 15 residues. Trimming took 4 bases from V and 4 from J; bases not matched to a gene: 6. Germline V gene data show CDR1 as SGHDT and CDR2 as YYEEEE. DNA of the CDR3: TGTGCCAGCAGCCGACTAGCGGATTCTTACAATGAGCAGTTCTTC. Its protein product is CASSRLADSYNEQFF. Filled out from reference TRBV5-6 and TRBJ2-1, the complete variable domain reads DAGVTQSPTHLIKTRGQQVTLRCSPKSGHDTVSWYQQALGQGPQFIFQYYEEEERQRGNFPDRFSGHQFPNYSSELNVNALLLGDSALYLCASSRLADSYNEQFFGPGTRLTVL.

In its sample, this clone was seen once. The V gene is TRBV7-2, the J gene TRBJ2-3, with D unclear. Germline lookup yields CDR1 SGHTA and CDR2 FQGNSA. The length of the CDR3 is 12 residues. Trimming shortened V by 1 base and J by 9 bases, and 8 bases separated the two germline ends. The CDR3 here is CASSLVLQTQYF. CDR3 DNA: TGTGCCAGCAGCTTAGTACTACAAACGCAGTATTTT.

The chain links TRBV6-5 to TRBJ1-5; D is unresolved. Trimming left V 4 bases short and J 2 bases short, with 12 bases between. The V gene's germline CDR1 is MNHEY and CDR2 SVGAGI. This CDR3 comprises 15 residues. CDR3 DNA: TGTGCCAGCAGTTTCCGGTTTTCCGGCAATCAGCCCCAGCATTTT. Translated: CASSFRFSGNQPQHF.

The V call is TRBV6-6, the J call TRBJ1-5; no clear D gene. Per the germline V gene, CDR1 is MNHNY and CDR2 is SVGAGI (reference sequence). Trimming took 7 bases from V and 2 from J, leaving 15 bases between them. The CDR3 extends over 15 amino acids. The CDR3 DNA reads TGTGCCAGCAACTTAGACTTCAGCCGCAATCAGCCCCAGCATTTT. It specifies CASNLDFSRNQPQHF.

The V gene is TRBV5-1, the J gene TRBJ2-2; D unresolved. The CDR3 has 13 residues. V dropped 2 bases and J dropped 4 bases, with 6 bases sitting between them. CDR1 is SGHRS and CDR2 is YFSETQ in the germline V gene. This CDR3 is CASSFGGTGELFF. The CDR3 region has the DNA TGCGCCAGCAGCTTTGGCGGCACCGGGGAGCTGTTTTTT.

The chain uses TRBV5-1 and TRBJ1-4, with 7 bases lining up with TRBD1. V lost 0 bases to trimming and J lost 4 bases; unmatched junction nucleotides: 3. CDR1 is SGHRS, CDR2 YFSETQ, per germline. The CDR3 is 15 residues long. The DNA for the CDR3 is TGCGCCAGCAGCTTGGGGGACAGCTTTAATGAAAAACTGTTTTTT. This sequence encodes CASSLGDSFNEKLFF.

J is TRBJ1-4 and V is TRBV7-6; 8 nucleotides agree with TRBD1. The CDR3 totals 15 residues. Germline values: CDR1 SGHVS, CDR2 FNYEAQ. V shed 5 bases, J shed 5 bases, and the junction held 7 bases outside the gene matches. The CDR3 bases are TGTGCCAGCAGCACGACAGGGGCGCAAAATGAAAAACTGTTTTTT. This encodes CASSTTGAQNEKLFF. The full variable domain, in which reference TRBV7-6 and TRBJ1-4 provide the parts outside the CDR3, is GAGVSQSPRYKVTKRGQDVALRCDPISGHVSLYWYRQALGQGPEFLTYFNYEAQQDKSGLPNDRFSAERPEGSISTLTIQRTEQRDSAMYRCASSTTGAQNEKLFFGSGTQLSVL.

J is TRBJ2-7 and V is TRBV9; 7 nucleotides match TRBD1. Germline V gives CDR1 SGDLS, CDR2 YYNGEE. Trimming took 2 bases from V and 3 from J; bases not matched to a gene: 5. CDR3 length: 14 amino acids. DNA for the CDR3: TGTGCCAGCAGCGTCGGACAGGAGGTCTACGAGCAGTACTTC. The encoded protein is CASSVGQEVYEQYF.

The chain combines TRBV5-1 with TRBJ2-1, with a possible D match to TRBD2 (5 bases). Deletions cut 1 base from V and 4 bases from J, with 18 bases between. Germline lookup yields CDR1 SGHRS and CDR2 YFSETQ. The CDR3 extends over 17 amino acids. The CDR3 DNA is TGCGCCAGCAGCTTGAGAAAAACGGGCGGCGGGTACAATGAGCAGTTCTTC. Translation gives CASSLRKTGGGYNEQFF.

V is TRBV27 and J is TRBJ2-7, with TRBD1 matching 9 bases. Germline loops: CDR1 MNHEY, CDR2 SMNVEV (reference sequence). The trim removed 3 bases at V and 6 bases at J, leaving 9 bases unmatched. CDR3 length: 15 amino acids. Written as DNA, the CDR3 is TGTGCCAGCAGTTTTGAGAGACAGGGGGGCCGCGAGCAGTACTTC. Its protein product is CASSFERQGGREQYF.

The rearrangement uses TRBV9 and TRBJ2-7; a weak D match, TRBD2 (5 bases). The CDR3 loop spans 12 amino acids. Germline V gene sequence: CDR1 SGDLS, CDR2 YYNGEE. The germline V and J ends were trimmed by 3 bases and 2 bases, with 6 bases remaining between them. CDR3: CASSDGAYEQYF. CDR3 bases: TGTGCCAGCAGCGACGGGGCCTACGAGCAGTACTTC.